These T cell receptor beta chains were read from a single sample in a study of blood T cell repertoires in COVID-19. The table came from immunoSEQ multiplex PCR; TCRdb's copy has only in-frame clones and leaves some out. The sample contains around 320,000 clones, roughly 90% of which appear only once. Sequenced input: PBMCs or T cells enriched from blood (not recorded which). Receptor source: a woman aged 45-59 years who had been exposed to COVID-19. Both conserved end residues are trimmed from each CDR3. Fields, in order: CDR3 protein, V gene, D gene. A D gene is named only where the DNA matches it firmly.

cdr3_aa: ASSTKCGTPLGTGELF
v_call: TRBV21-1
d_call: .

cdr3_aa: ASSWTGTYSNQPQH
v_call: TRBV28
d_call: TRBD1

cdr3_aa: ASSLAGGGGFYEQY
v_call: TRBV5-8
d_call: TRBD2

cdr3_aa: ASSPQTGTGINEQF
v_call: TRBV9
d_call: TRBD1

cdr3_aa: ASSLYRDRRPGYGYT
v_call: TRBV28
d_call: TRBD1

cdr3_aa: ASSLSTAQNEQF
v_call: TRBV7-9
d_call: .

cdr3_aa: AISETDRVIGNEKLF
v_call: TRBV10-3
d_call: TRBD1

cdr3_aa: ASSSRDRGRNTEAF
v_call: TRBV28
d_call: TRBD1

cdr3_aa: ASSHEVGSTEAF
v_call: TRBV7-9
d_call: .

cdr3_aa: ASSFGTSGASSYNEQF
v_call: TRBV7-2
d_call: TRBD2

cdr3_aa: ASSQPGTAKDYGYT
v_call: TRBV4-2
d_call: TRBD1

cdr3_aa: ASRKQGAGNSPLH
v_call: TRBV28
d_call: TRBD1

cdr3_aa: ASRGSSGNTIY
v_call: TRBV7-9
d_call: .

cdr3_aa: ASSQDVSRGRNEQF
v_call: TRBV3-1/TRBV3-2
d_call: TRBD1

cdr3_aa: ASWTGGGRNGYT
v_call: TRBV30
d_call: TRBD1

cdr3_aa: ASSQLQQGGSEKLF
v_call: TRBV4-1
d_call: TRBD1

cdr3_aa: ASSWPAGGGPEAF
v_call: TRBV19
d_call: .

cdr3_aa: ASGPRGQETQY
v_call: TRBV3-1/TRBV3-2
d_call: .

cdr3_aa: ASSSPPGSGH
v_call: TRBV28
d_call: .